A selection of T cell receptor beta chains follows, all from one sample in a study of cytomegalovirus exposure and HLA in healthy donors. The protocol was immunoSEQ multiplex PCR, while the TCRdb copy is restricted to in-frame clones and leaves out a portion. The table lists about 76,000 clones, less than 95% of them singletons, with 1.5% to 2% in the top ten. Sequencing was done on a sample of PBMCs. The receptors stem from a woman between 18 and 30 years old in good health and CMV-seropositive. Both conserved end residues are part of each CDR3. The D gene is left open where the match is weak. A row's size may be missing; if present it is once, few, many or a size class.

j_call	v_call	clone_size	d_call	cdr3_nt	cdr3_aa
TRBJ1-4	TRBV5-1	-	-	TGCGCCAGCAGCTTTCTTCCAGGGATGGATGAAAAACTGTTTTTT	CASSFLPGMDEKLFF
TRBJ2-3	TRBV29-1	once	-	TGCAGCGTCCACAACCCAACAGGGCCCAATACGCAGTATTTT	CSVHNPTGPNTQYF
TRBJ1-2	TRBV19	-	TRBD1	TGTGCCAGTAGTATCGGACAGGGGGCTGGAGGGGGCTACACCTTC	CASSIGQGAGGGYTF
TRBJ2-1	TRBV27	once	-	TGTGCCAGCTATAAAAGGGGATTTAACAATGAGCAGTTCTTC	CASYKRGFNNEQFF
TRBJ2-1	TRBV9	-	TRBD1	TGTGCCAGCAGCGTAGATAACAGGGGGCCCTACAATGAGCAGTTCTTC	CASSVDNRGPYNEQFF
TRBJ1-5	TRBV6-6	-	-	TGTGCCAGCAGTTACAGGCGGGAGTATCAGCCCCAGCATTTT	CASSYRREYQPQHF
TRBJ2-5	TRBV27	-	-	TGTGCCAGCAGCTCGACAGGATTTGGGTCAGAGACCCAGTACTTC	CASSSTGFGSETQYF
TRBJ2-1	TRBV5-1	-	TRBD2	TGCGCCAGCAGCTTGTTAGGTAGCGGGGCGTCCTACAATGAGCAGTTCTTC	CASSLLGSGASYNEQFF
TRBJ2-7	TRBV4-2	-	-	TGTGCCAGCAGCCCACAGGGCTCGTACGAGCAGTACTTC	CASSPQGSYEQYF
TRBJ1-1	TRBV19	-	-	TGTGCCAGTAGCCAAAGGGCAGGGGCCGGAGCTTTCTTT	CASSQRAGAGAFF
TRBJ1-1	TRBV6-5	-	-	TGTGCCAGCAGTTACTCGTCGACTGCGGGCACTGAAGCTTTCTTT	CASSYSSTAGTEAFF
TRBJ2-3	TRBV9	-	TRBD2	TGTGCCAGCAGCGCTTCCACTAGCGGGGGGGCCAAAGATACGCAGTATTTT	CASSASTSGGAKDTQYF
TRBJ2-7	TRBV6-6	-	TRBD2	TGTGCCAGCAAATCTACTAGCGGGAGTGGCGAGCAGTACTTC	CASKSTSGSGEQYF
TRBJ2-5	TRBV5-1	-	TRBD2	TGCGCCAGCAGCTTACGACTAGCGGGGGGATACCGAGAGACCCAGTACTTC	CASSLRLAGGYRETQYF
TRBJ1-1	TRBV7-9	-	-	TGTGCCAGCAGCTGGGACTTGAACACTGAAGCTTTCTTT	CASSWDLNTEAFF
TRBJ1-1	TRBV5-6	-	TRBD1	TGTGCCAGCAGCATCGGGACAGGGAACACTGAAGCTTTCTTT	CASSIGTGNTEAFF
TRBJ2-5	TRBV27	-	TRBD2	TGTGCCAGCAGTCCGGTAGCGGGAGACGAGACCCAGTACTTC	CASSPVAGDETQYF
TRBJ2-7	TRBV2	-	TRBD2	TGTGCCAGCAGTGAGACTAGCGGGCCCCCCTACGAGCAGTACTTC	CASSETSGPPYEQYF
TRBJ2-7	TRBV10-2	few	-	TGCGCCAGCACGAAGGAGTTCTCCTACGAGCAGTACTTC	CASTKEFSYEQYF
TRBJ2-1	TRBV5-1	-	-	TGCGCCAGCAGCTTGGGGGGCCAAAGTTCCAATGAGCAGTTCTTC	CASSLGGQSSNEQFF
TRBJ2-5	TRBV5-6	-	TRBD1	TGTGCCAGCAGCCCCTGGGACAGGGTAATGGAGACCCAGTACTTC	CASSPWDRVMETQYF
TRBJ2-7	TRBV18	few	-	TGTGCCAGCTCACCTCCAATAAGGGGTTCGTACGAGCAGTACTTC	CASSPPIRGSYEQYF
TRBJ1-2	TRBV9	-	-	TGTGCCAGCAGCGAAGACAGAGCCGCCCGACACACCTTC	CASSEDRAARHTF
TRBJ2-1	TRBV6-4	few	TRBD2	TGTGCCAGCAGTCCTCTAGCGGGAGAGGAAAATGAGCAGTTCTTC	CASSPLAGEENEQFF
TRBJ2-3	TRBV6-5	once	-	TGTGCCAGCAGTTACTCATACGGAGATACGCAGTATTTT	CASSYSYGDTQYF
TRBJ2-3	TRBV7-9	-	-	TGTGCCAGCAGCCCGAGGGACAATGCAGATACGCAGTATTTT	CASSPRDNADTQYF
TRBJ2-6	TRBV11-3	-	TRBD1	TGTGCCAGCAGCTTAAGGGGGCCTGGGGCCAACGTCCTGACTTTC	CASSLRGPGANVLTF
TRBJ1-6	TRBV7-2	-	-	TGTGCCAGCAGCCCCCGGGTTTCTAATTCACCCCTCCACTTT	CASSPRVSNSPLHF
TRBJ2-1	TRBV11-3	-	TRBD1	TGTGCCAGCAGATTAGGACAGGGGGCGGTAAATGAGCAGTTCTTC	CASRLGQGAVNEQFF
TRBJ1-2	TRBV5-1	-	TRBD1	TGCGCCAGCAGCTTGGCCGATATGGGGACAGTTAGCTATGGCTACACCTTC	CASSLADMGTVSYGYTF
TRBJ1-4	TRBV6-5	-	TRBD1	TGTGCCAGCAACCCAGGGACAGGGGTTCGGGAAAAACTGTTTTTT	CASNPGTGVREKLFF
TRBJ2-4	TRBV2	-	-	TGTGCCAGCAGCCAACTGGCAGGGGGGATGGACATTCAGTACTTC	CASSQLAGGMDIQYF
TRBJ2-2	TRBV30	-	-	TGTGCCTGGAGTAGAGCCATGAACACCGGGGAGCTGTTTTTT	CAWSRAMNTGELFF
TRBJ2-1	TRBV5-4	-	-	TGTGCCAGCAGCTTCTCCGAGGATGAGCAGTTCTTC	CASSFSEDEQFF
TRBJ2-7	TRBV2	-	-	TGTGCCAGCAATCCCCTTGAGACCTACGAGCAGTACTTC	CASNPLETYEQYF
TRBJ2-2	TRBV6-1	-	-	TGTGCCAGCAAAGGAGGGTTGAGGACCGGGGAGCTGTTTTTT	CASKGGLRTGELFF